Listed below are T cell receptor beta chains from one sample, sequenced in a study of PD-1 blockade in mismatch repair-deficient tumors. Clones were sequenced by immunoSEQ multiplex PCR, and TCRdb holds only the in-frame ones, with some missing. The sample consists of roughly 120,000 clones, roughly 90% of them appearing once. The sequenced sample was peripheral blood, obtained about 17 months after starting pembrolizumab. These receptors all stem from an adult with mismatch repair-deficient cancer. Each CDR3 is given without its conserved first and last residue.

v_call: TRBV20-1
cdr3_length: 9
j_call: TRBJ2-3
cdr3_aa: SASLVDTQY

v_call: TRBV7-8
cdr3_length: 14
j_call: TRBJ2-5
cdr3_aa: ASSLGALAGQETQY

v_call: TRBV6-6
cdr3_length: 12
j_call: TRBJ1-4
cdr3_aa: ASSYLGGGEKLF

v_call: TRBV6-1
cdr3_length: 13
j_call: TRBJ1-2
cdr3_aa: ASSGMGRGNYGYT

v_call: TRBV19
cdr3_length: 13
j_call: TRBJ2-2
cdr3_aa: ASRWTGINTGELF

v_call: TRBV25-1
cdr3_length: 13
j_call: TRBJ2-5
cdr3_aa: ASSGTSGIAETQY

v_call: TRBV6-1
cdr3_length: 14
j_call: TRBJ2-3
cdr3_aa: ASSVRVAGLGDTQY

v_call: TRBV7-2
cdr3_length: 14
j_call: TRBJ1-5
cdr3_aa: ASSTKGTVSDQPQH

v_call: TRBV27
cdr3_length: 12
j_call: TRBJ1-1
cdr3_aa: ASSLQGGRSEAF

v_call: TRBV9
cdr3_length: 14
j_call: TRBJ2-1
cdr3_aa: ASSGAGGSSYNEQF

v_call: TRBV28
cdr3_length: 13
j_call: TRBJ2-7
cdr3_aa: ASSFVPFRSYEQY

v_call: TRBV5-1
cdr3_length: 10
j_call: TRBJ2-1
cdr3_aa: ASRVMNNEQF

v_call: TRBV7-2
cdr3_length: 15
j_call: TRBJ2-1
cdr3_aa: ASSLGVLEIRVNEQF

v_call: TRBV4-3
cdr3_length: 14
j_call: TRBJ2-1
cdr3_aa: ASSQGMGQGYNEQF

v_call: TRBV28
cdr3_length: 10
j_call: TRBJ2-4
cdr3_aa: ASSLDINIQY

v_call: TRBV19
cdr3_length: 12
j_call: TRBJ2-7
cdr3_aa: ASSSGTSVSEQY

v_call: TRBV5-1
cdr3_length: 11
j_call: TRBJ2-7
cdr3_aa: ASSFAGGYEQY

v_call: TRBV5-6
cdr3_length: 10
j_call: TRBJ1-1
cdr3_aa: ASSPTRGEAF

v_call: TRBV6-6
cdr3_length: 14
j_call: TRBJ2-2
cdr3_aa: ASTTGGPGSAGELF

v_call: TRBV11-2
cdr3_length: 15
j_call: TRBJ2-1
cdr3_aa: ASSREYYGGNYNEQF

v_call: TRBV6-1
cdr3_length: 14
j_call: TRBJ2-7
cdr3_aa: ASSEARVRGSYEQY

v_call: TRBV13
cdr3_length: 15
j_call: TRBJ2-2
cdr3_aa: ASSLGWTGSDTGELF

v_call: TRBV5-5
cdr3_length: 14
j_call: TRBJ2-1
cdr3_aa: ASSSTGGSSYNEQF

v_call: TRBV5-6
cdr3_length: 12
j_call: TRBJ2-7
cdr3_aa: ASSLREKGAAQY

v_call: TRBV6-1
cdr3_length: 12
j_call: TRBJ2-5
cdr3_aa: ASSKTGGEETQY

v_call: TRBV30
cdr3_length: 10
j_call: TRBJ2-7
cdr3_aa: AWKQASYEQY

v_call: TRBV4-3
cdr3_length: 12
j_call: TRBJ1-2
cdr3_aa: ASSQDRQLYGYT

v_call: TRBV18
cdr3_length: 14
j_call: TRBJ1-2
cdr3_aa: ASSPSPGQGRYGYT

v_call: TRBV6-5
cdr3_length: 12
j_call: TRBJ2-7
cdr3_aa: ASSYSADLGEQY

v_call: TRBV12-5
cdr3_length: 10
j_call: TRBJ2-1
cdr3_aa: ASGLPGNEQF

v_call: TRBV4-1
cdr3_length: 17
j_call: TRBJ1-1
cdr3_aa: ASSQLDLVRVTMNTEAF

v_call: TRBV7-2
cdr3_length: 13
j_call: TRBJ2-6
cdr3_aa: ASSQDNSGANVLT

v_call: TRBV7-3
cdr3_length: 12
j_call: TRBJ2-3
cdr3_aa: ASSPSSVAGTQY

v_call: TRBV30
cdr3_length: 13
j_call: TRBJ2-1
cdr3_aa: AWSVGSGRYNEQF

v_call: TRBV2
cdr3_length: 9
j_call: TRBJ1-1
cdr3_aa: ASSATDEAF

v_call: TRBV5-1
cdr3_length: 13
j_call: TRBJ2-2
cdr3_aa: ASRNPWTSTGELF

v_call: TRBV6-5
cdr3_length: 12
j_call: TRBJ2-7
cdr3_aa: ASSARLDLYEQY

v_call: TRBV4-3
cdr3_length: 11
j_call: TRBJ2-7
cdr3_aa: ASSQDLGREQY

v_call: TRBV5-1
cdr3_length: 12
j_call: TRBJ2-7
cdr3_aa: ASSVGQGAYEQY

v_call: TRBV5-6
cdr3_length: 15
j_call: TRBJ2-3
cdr3_aa: ASSLIETSGSTDTQY

v_call: TRBV28
cdr3_length: 10
j_call: TRBJ1-5
cdr3_aa: ASKHRAQPQH

v_call: TRBV19
cdr3_length: 13
j_call: TRBJ2-7
cdr3_aa: ASSMGLQGLGEQY

v_call: TRBV7-2
cdr3_length: 12
j_call: TRBJ2-4
cdr3_aa: ASRIAGAENIQY

v_call: TRBV28
cdr3_length: 13
j_call: TRBJ1-2
cdr3_aa: ASSFEGGAGYGYT

v_call: TRBV6-5
cdr3_length: 11
j_call: TRBJ2-7
cdr3_aa: ASSYSGTGTQY

v_call: TRBV30
cdr3_length: 12
j_call: TRBJ2-7
cdr3_aa: ACIDRGRSYEQY

v_call: TRBV12-2
cdr3_length: 17
j_call: TRBJ2-2
cdr3_aa: ASRARERGRAGGTGELF

v_call: TRBV29-1
cdr3_length: 16
j_call: TRBJ2-7
cdr3_aa: SATAQGASRSGRFEQY

v_call: TRBV28
cdr3_length: 12
j_call: TRBJ1-1
cdr3_aa: ASSSLGINTEAF

v_call: TRBV4-1
cdr3_length: 13
j_call: TRBJ2-7
cdr3_aa: ASSQGDRRAYEQY

v_call: TRBV5-1
cdr3_length: 14
j_call: TRBJ2-3
cdr3_aa: ASSLEGPASTDTQY

v_call: TRBV7-8
cdr3_length: 17
j_call: TRBJ2-2
cdr3_aa: ASSPGFSGRAGDTGELF

v_call: TRBV10-2
cdr3_length: 13
j_call: TRBJ2-7
cdr3_aa: ASSELAGAAYEQY

v_call: TRBV11-2
cdr3_length: 12
j_call: TRBJ1-1
cdr3_aa: ASSLNRASTEAF

v_call: TRBV11-2
cdr3_length: 14
j_call: TRBJ2-3
cdr3_aa: ASSFSYREGWDTQY

v_call: TRBV6-5
cdr3_length: 11
j_call: TRBJ1-2
cdr3_aa: ASNTGQGLYYT

v_call: TRBV5-1
cdr3_length: 11
j_call: TRBJ1-1
cdr3_aa: ASSSPGVPEAF

v_call: TRBV29-1
cdr3_length: 11
j_call: TRBJ2-7
cdr3_aa: SARTAVSYEQY

v_call: TRBV4-3
cdr3_length: 13
j_call: TRBJ1-2
cdr3_aa: ASSQESGDNYGYT

v_call: TRBV19
cdr3_length: 14
j_call: TRBJ2-7
cdr3_aa: APTFLGVSGEYEQY